These 18 T cell receptor beta chains share one sample of origin, sequenced in a study of blood T cell repertoires in COVID-19. TCRdb keeps only in-frame clones here, not all; method: immunoSEQ multiplex PCR. Of more than 300,000 clones in the sample, 87% were seen once. The sequenced material came from peripheral blood. Receptors originate from a woman aged 25 to 45 with COVID-19, enrolled during active disease.

The chain is built from TRBV7-9 and TRBJ2-2; TRBD2 aligns across 7 bases. V shed 4 bases and J 3 bases; nucleotides not matched to a gene: 5. CDR1 and CDR2 from the germline V gene are SEHNR and FQNEAQ (reference sequence). This CDR3 has 15 residues. In nucleotides, the CDR3 is TGTGCCAGCAGCTCTTCTAGCGGCCACACCGGGGAGCTGTTTTTT. The encoded protein is CASSSSSGHTGELFF. The full variable domain, its missing parts supplied by reference TRBV7-9 and TRBJ2-2, is DTGVSQNPRHKITKRGQNVTFRCDPISEHNRLYWYRQTLGQGPEFLTYFQNEAQLEKSRLLSDRFSAERPKGSFSTLEIQRTEQGDSAMYLCASSSSSGHTGELFFGEGSRLTVL.

J is TRBJ2-7 and V is TRBV2; TRBD2 might be the D (6 bases). The CDR3 is made up of 17 amino acids. Germline assignment: CDR1 SNHLY and CDR2 FYNNEI. With 6 bases removed from V and 4 bases from J, the gap between germline ends came to 25 bases. In DNA form, the CDR3 reads TGTGCCAGCAGAAAGGAGGGAGACATGGCAGCGGTTTACGAGCAGTACTTC. Its translation is CASRKEGDMAAVYEQYF.

For the CDR3, the DNA is TGTGCCAGCAGCTTCGGAGGCGGGTACAATGAGCAGTTCTTC. Protein product: CASSFGGGYNEQFF. The chain carries TRBV7-6 and TRBJ2-1; D perhaps matches TRBD2 (5 bases). The CDR3 covers 14 residues. Per germline, CDR1 SGHVS and CDR2 FNYEAQ. Trimming took off 3 bases at V and 4 bases at J, with 10 bases between the two ends.

CDR3: CASNRAKNSPLHF. The CDR3 DNA follows: TGTGCCAGCAACAGGGCCAAAAATTCACCCCTCCACTTT. V is TRBV6-5 and J is TRBJ1-6; D perhaps matches TRBD1 (6 bases). The germline CDR1 and CDR2 sequences are MNHEY and SVGAGI. This CDR3 comprises 13 residues. V was trimmed by 7 bases and J by 7 bases, leaving 11 bases between them.

The J gene is TRBJ2-1, the V gene TRBV5-1; 7 positions match TRBD2. Unmatched junction bases numbered 3, after V lost 0 bases and J lost 6 bases. Germline-derived CDR1 and CDR2 are SGHRS and YFSETQ. The CDR3 is made up of 14 amino acids. DNA for the CDR3: TGCGCCAGCAGCTTGGGCGGGAGAGGCAATGAGCAGTTCTTC. This codes for CASSLGGRGNEQFF.

The genes are TRBV19 and TRBJ2-3, with 7 positions matching TRBD2. In germline, CDR1 is LNHDA, CDR2 SQIVND (reference sequence). The ends lost 2 bases at V and 4 bases at J; junction bases unmatched: 0. CDR3 length equals 13 residues. CDR3: CASSIREADTQYF. CDR3 DNA: TGTGCCAGTAGTATACGGGAGGCAGATACGCAGTATTTT.

This clone was seen once. The chain recombines TRBV7-2 with TRBJ2-3; the match to TRBD2 covers 9 bases. There are 18 residues in the CDR3. Germline lookup yields CDR1 SGHTA and CDR2 FQGNSA. Trimming at V came to 1 base and at J to 1 base, leaving 9 bases not matched to a gene. CDR3 protein: CASSLVERGVRGTDTQYF. The CDR3 nucleotides read TGTGCCAGCAGCTTAGTGGAGCGGGGGGTAAGGGGCACAGATACGCAGTATTTT.

V and J are TRBV6-5 and TRBJ1-1, with D uncertain. Germline V CDR1 and CDR2: MNHEY, SVGAGI. The CDR3 consists of 11 residues. Trimming removed 5 bases from V and 2 bases from J, with 3 bases in between. CDR3 sequence reads: CASSPNTEAFF. CDR3 DNA: TGTGCCAGCAGTCCTAACACTGAAGCTTTCTTT.

The rearrangement links TRBV10-2 to TRBJ2-7; 10 nucleotides agree with TRBD2. The length of the CDR3 is 14 residues. The V gene's germline CDR1 is WSHSY and CDR2 SAAADI. Losses at the gene ends were 3 bases for V and 4 bases for J; bases not matched to a gene: 3. The CDR3 spells CASSEGAGGYEQYF. CDR3 coding DNA: TGCGCCAGCAGTGAAGGAGCGGGAGGGTACGAGCAGTACTTC.

The chain joins TRBV18 to TRBJ2-2; D possibly corresponds to TRBD1 (6 bases). Deletions cut 2 bases from V and 1 base from J, with 11 bases between. This CDR3 spans 16 amino acids. CDR1 is KGHSH and CDR2 is LQKENI in the germline V gene. CDR3 protein: CASSPLKDRNTGELFF. The CDR3 DNA is TGTGCCAGCTCACCATTAAAGGACAGGAACACCGGGGAGCTGTTTTTT. Full variable domain (outside the CDR3, taken from reference TRBV18 and TRBJ2-2): NAGVMQNPRHLVRRRGQEARLRCSPMKGHSHVYWYRQLPEEGLKFMVYLQKENIIDESGMPKERFSAEFPKEGPSILRIQQVVRGDSAAYFCASSPLKDRNTGELFFGEGSRLTVL.

This chain joins TRBV16 and TRBJ2-7; perhaps TRBD1 as D (5 bases). The V end lost 6 bases, the J end lost 3 bases, and 9 bases lay between the germline ends. This CDR3 spans 12 amino acids. Germline CDR1 reads KGHSY; CDR2 reads FQNENV. The CDR3 DNA is TGTGCCAGCAGTCCCGACAGCTACGAGCAGTACTTC. Translating gives CASSPDSYEQYF.

V gene TRBV28 combines with J gene TRBJ2-2, with 14 bases matching TRBD2. The CDR3 contains 19 residues. The V gene's germline CDR1 is MDHEN and CDR2 SYDVKM. Trimming at V came to 3 bases and at J to 4 bases, leaving 10 bases not matched to a gene. The chain's CDR3 is CASSFPGLAGDGGTGELFF. The CDR3 DNA reads TGTGCCAGCAGTTTCCCGGGACTAGCGGGAGATGGGGGCACCGGGGAGCTGTTTTTT.

The chain combines TRBV15 with TRBJ2-4; a weak D match, TRBD2 (6 bases). Trimming cost V 5 bases and J 5 bases, with 16 bases left between them. The V gene's germline CDR1 is LNHNV and CDR2 YYDKDF (reference sequence). The CDR3 consists of 15 residues. The CDR3 protein is CATSFRAGRENIQYF. In nucleotides, the CDR3 is TGTGCCACCAGCTTCAGGGCGGGACGAGAAAACATTCAGTACTTC.

This clone has more than one count but fewer than ten. This chain joins TRBV30 and TRBJ2-5, with D possibly being TRBD2 (6 bases). Germline V gene sequence: CDR1 GTSNPN, CDR2 SVGIG (reference sequence). V lost 3 bases, J lost 9 bases, and 20 bases lay in between. CDR3 length: 14 amino acids. The CDR3 loop is CAWRLLGTRAAQYF. Here the CDR3 DNA reads TGTGCCTGGAGACTTCTCGGGACTCGGGCGGCCCAGTACTTC.

The genes are TRBV29-1 and TRBJ2-5; 13 bases fit TRBD2. Germline loops: CDR1 SQVTM, CDR2 ANQGSEA. V dropped 4 bases and J dropped 5; count of bases not matched to a gene: 10. This CDR3 region has 16 residues. Here the CDR3 DNA reads TGCAGCGTTGGACTAGCGGGAGGAGGCTTGGGGGAGACCCAGTACTTC. Translated: CSVGLAGGGLGETQYF. Filled out from reference TRBV29-1 and TRBJ2-5, the complete variable domain reads SAVISQKPSRDICQRGTSLTIQCQVDSQVTMMFWYRQQPGQSLTLIATANQGSEATYESGFVIDKFPISRPNLTFSTLTVSNMSPEDSSIYLCSVGLAGGGLGETQYFGPGTRLLVL.

The rearrangement joins TRBV7-9 to TRBJ2-2; weak D call: TRBD2 (6 bases). CDR1 SEHNR and CDR2 FQNEAQ come from the germline V gene (reference sequence). Trimming stripped 5 bases from V and 0 bases from J, with 16 bases between. This CDR3 spans 17 amino acids. CDR3 coding DNA: TGTGCCAGCAGCCAGAGCGTCGGGAGCGCGAACACCGGGGAGCTGTTTTTT. It yields the protein CASSQSVGSANTGELFF.

This chain links TRBV30 with TRBJ2-7, with 10 positions matching TRBD2. Trimming at V came to 3 bases and at J to 7 bases, leaving 9 bases not matched to a gene. The CDR3 contains 14 residues. Per germline, CDR1 GTSNPN and CDR2 SVGIG (reference sequence). In nucleotides, the CDR3 is TGTGCCTGGAGGGGCCCGGGACTAGCGTTAGAGCAGTACTTC. It translates to CAWRGPGLALEQYF.

The CDR3 nucleotides read TGTGCCAGCTCACGGGCTAGCGGGACGCAAGAGACCCAGTACTTC. It translates to CASSRASGTQETQYF. This chain uses TRBV18 with TRBJ2-5; 9 nucleotides align to TRBD2. V lost 4 bases, J lost 2 bases, and 5 bases stayed unmatched. Germline V CDR1 and CDR2: KGHSH, LQKENI. This CDR3 spans 15 amino acids. The whole variable domain, remainder taken from reference TRBV18 and TRBJ2-5, is NAGVMQNPRHLVRRRGQEARLRCSPMKGHSHVYWYRQLPEEGLKFMVYLQKENIIDESGMPKERFSAEFPKEGPSILRIQQVVRGDSAAYFCASSRASGTQETQYFGPGTRLLVL.